This T cell receptor beta chain is from a study of cytomegalovirus exposure and HLA in healthy donors. Study at large: Genetic ancestry analysis placed approximately 78% of the 300 to 500 donors that were genotyped in the Caucasian-associated cluster.

The PCR contained 60 Vbeta and 13 Jbeta primers. How the authors handled the data: A follow-up analysis tallied tens of millions of unique TCR beta chains, roughly 11 million shared. Method: immunoSEQ multiplex PCR; TCRdb's copy keeps in-frame clones and lacks some. For V, J and clone size, that table is used; D and trimming come from the DNA. Of around 110,000 clones in the sample, around 67% were seen once. Study-wide points: No immune exposure information besides CMV serostatus was available.

Concerning this clone: The antigen remains undetermined.

V shed 1 base, J shed 4 bases, and the junction held 1 base outside the gene matches. The CDR3 loop spans 14 amino acids. Per the germline V gene, CDR1 is GTSNPN and CDR2 is SVGIG (reference sequence). The sequencing input was PBMCs. The sequence was obtained from a woman aged 40 to 50 in good health and CMV-seropositive. V and J are TRBV30 and TRBJ1-2, with 12 bases lining up with TRBD1. CDR3 nucleotides: TGTGCCTGGAGTGCGGGACAGGGGGCCTATGGCTACACCTTC. It codes for CAWSAGQGAYGYTF.